The 8 T cell receptor beta chains below all came from one sample that was sequenced in a study of T cell clonality in common variable immunodeficiency. Assay: immunoSEQ multiplex PCR; the TCRdb copy retains only in-frame clones and omits some. The data show about 8,000 clones, with none appearing a single time. These receptors are not linked to any known antigen. Study observations and caveats: Common variable immunodeficiency TCR beta sequences reportedly had fewer deletions and N-nucleotide insertions.

Sequenced input: peripheral blood mononuclear cells. The origin of the receptors is a human donor with common variable immunodeficiency.

In its sample, this clone is medium-sized (0.01 to 0.1%). The read gets to within 3 residues of the CDR3 end, and the germline J gene fills in the rest. The chain recombines TRBV7-6 with TRBJ2-1, with TRBD2 matching over 8 bases. The CDR3 spans 15 residues. CDR1 is SGHVS, CDR2 FNYEAQ, per germline. V was clipped by 2 bases and J by 3 bases; unmatched bases: 3. CDR3 protein: CASSLQRGIYNEQFF. The CDR3 DNA, read in part, is TGTGCCAGCAGCTTACAGCGGGGGATCTACAATGAG.

This clone was counted at least ten times. The missing CDR3 end, 3 residues past where the read stops, is filled in from the germline J gene. The V call is TRBV7-9, the J call TRBJ2-3; TRBD2 matches 11 bases. J lost 5 bases, V lost 4 bases, and 5 bases had no gene match. The CDR3 is made up of 15 amino acids. Per the germline V gene, CDR1 is SEHNR and CDR2 is FQNEAQ (reference sequence). CDR3 bases read: TGTGCCAGCAGCTCATTAGCGGGAGGGGGAGATACG. This codes for CASSSLAGGGDT. The full CDR3 protein is CASSSLAGGGDTQYF. Complete variable domain (other parts from reference TRBV7-9 and TRBJ2-3): DTGVSQNPRHKITKRGQNVTFRCDPISEHNRLYWYRQTLGQGPEFLTYFQNEAQLEKSRLLSDRFSAERPKGSFSTLEIQRTEQGDSAMYLCASSSLAGGGDTQYFGPGTRLTVL.

This clone was seen ten or more times. The read falls 3 residues short of the CDR3 end, and the missing part is taken from the germline J gene. The chain uses TRBV10-3 and TRBJ2-3, with D perhaps matching TRBD2 (6 bases). Germline V gene sequence: CDR1 ENHRY, CDR2 SYGVKD. The CDR3 spans 14 residues. The CDR3 spells CAISESGTPSPQYF. The part of the CDR3 DNA that was read is TGTGCCATCAGTGAGTCGGGGACTCCCTCGCCG.

Remarks on this clone: The read is 3 residues too short to cover the CDR3 end, so that end is filled in from the germline J gene. V gene TRBV18 combines with J gene TRBJ2-7; D unresolved. Trimming stripped 6 bases from V and 0 bases from J, with 12 bases between. This CDR3 has 14 amino acids. Germline loops: CDR1 KGHSH, CDR2 LQKENI. CDR3 bases read: TGTGCCAGCTCCCAAGCGCTCAGCTCCTACGAG. Amino acids: CASSQALSSYE. The entire CDR3 protein is CASSQALSSYEQYF.

A few counts support this clone. Read data end 3 residues before the CDR3 end; the end is taken from the germline J gene. This chain uses TRBV19 with TRBJ2-5; D ambiguous. CDR3 length: 11 residues. Trimming took off 2 bases at V and 5 bases at J, with 3 bases between the two ends. Germline V gene sequence: CDR1 LNHDA, CDR2 SQIVND (reference sequence). The part of the CDR3 DNA that was read is TGTGCCAGTAGTATACAGGAGACC. Encoded protein: CASSIQET. The whole CDR3 is CASSIQETQYF. Combining the CDR3 with reference TRBV19 and TRBJ2-5 gives the whole variable domain DGGITQSPKYLFRKEGQNVTLSCEQNLNHDAMYWYRQDPGQGLRLIYYSQIVNDFQKGDIAEGYSVSREKKESFPLTVTSAQKNPTAFYLCASSIQETQYFGPGTRLLVL.

About this clone itself: The CDR3 end is not reached by the read, which stops 3 residues before it; the germline J gene fills it in. This sequence joins TRBV30 and TRBJ1-2; D is ambiguous. This CDR3 region has 14 residues. Germline V gene lookup returns CDR1 GTSNPN and CDR2 SVGIG (reference sequence). CDR3 sequence: CAWIPGLTGDGYTF. CDR3 DNA (partial): TGTGCCTGGATCCCGGGGTTAACGGGCGACGGC.

In this sample, this clone turned up many times. The read is 3 residues too short to cover the CDR3 end, so that end is filled in from the germline J gene. The V and J genes are TRBV28 and TRBJ2-2; D is perhaps TRBD1 (6 bases). CDR3 length: 15 amino acids. Germline V CDR1 and CDR2: MDHEN, SYDVKM. V lost 4 bases to trimming and J lost 2 bases, with 11 bases between them. The covered CDR3 bases are TGTGCCAGCAGTTCTCGGGACATAAACACCGGGGAG. The encoded protein is CASSSRDINTGE. The entire CDR3 reads CASSSRDINTGELFF.

Notes on this clone: The read ends 3 residues early relative to the CDR3; the germline J gene fills the gap. This rearrangement joins TRBV5-1 to TRBJ2-3; TRBD2 matches at 7 bases. This CDR3 is built from 15 residues. Germline-derived CDR1 and CDR2 are SGHRS and YFSETQ. Unmatched junction bases numbered 9, after V lost 2 bases and J lost 6 bases. The CDR3 DNA, read in part, is TGCGCCAGCAGCTTTGTAGCGGGCCTATGGGATACG. Protein: CASSFVAGLWDT. In full, the CDR3 reads CASSFVAGLWDTQYF.